The 24 T cell receptor beta chains below come from one sample, sequenced in a study of cytotoxic CD8 clonotypes in ibrutinib-treated CLL. This table comes from immunoSEQ multiplex PCR, and its TCRdb copy is limited to in-frame clones, with some not included. The table has approximately 57,000 clones, 45% to 70% seen once. The sequences come from PBMCs, collected after 24 months of ibrutinib treatment. The receptors were gathered from a human donor with chronic lymphocytic leukemia.

The chain recombines TRBV2 with TRBJ2-3; no reliable D call. The CDR3 spans 13 residues. Germline values: CDR1 SNHLY, CDR2 FYNNEI. With 8 bases removed from V and 3 bases from J, the gap between germline ends came to 12 bases. The CDR3 here is CASASGLTDTQYF. The CDR3 region has the DNA TGTGCCAGCGCGAGTGGGCTGACAGATACGCAGTATTTT.

The CDR3, as DNA: TGTGCCAGCAGCTTTGGCGGGACAGGGTTACTTTATAGCACAGATACGCAGTATTTT. Its translation: CASSFGGTGLLYSTDTQYF. The chain employs TRBV5-4 and TRBJ2-3, with 9 bases matching TRBD1. V trimming: 2 bases; J trimming: 0 bases; junction bases outside the gene matches: 13. This CDR3 has 19 amino acids. Germline V gene lookup returns CDR1 SGHNT and CDR2 YYREEE (reference sequence).

The CDR3 nucleotides are TGTGCCAGCAGCTTACAACCGACAGGGGCCTACGAGCAGTACTTC. Residues: CASSLQPTGAYEQYF. V gene TRBV7-6 combines with J gene TRBJ2-7, with 8 bases matching TRBD1. Losses at the gene ends were 2 bases for V and 2 bases for J; bases not matched to a gene: 5. The CDR3 runs 15 residues. Germline V gene lookup returns CDR1 SGHVS and CDR2 FNYEAQ.

The chain is built from TRBV23-1 and TRBJ1-6; D is undetermined. TRBV23-1 belongs to the ORF category, with a function that is uncertain. V shed 0 bases and J shed 0 bases, with 12 bases lying between them. The CDR3 runs 18 residues. The DNA for the CDR3 is TGCGCCAGCAGTCAATCCCGCCAGGCGAACTCCTATAATTCACCCCTCCACTTT. Translating it yields CASSQSRQANSYNSPLHF.

This chain links TRBV20-1 with TRBJ1-2, with D maybe TRBD1 (5 bases). V was clipped by 6 bases and J by 13 bases, with 18 bases between them. Germline CDR1 reads DFQATT; CDR2 reads SNEGSKA (reference sequence). CDR3 length: 11 amino acids. The CDR3 is CSATSGGTSTF. CDR3 DNA sequence: TGCAGTGCAACGAGCGGGGGTACGAGCACCTTC.

The chain recombines TRBV7-9 with TRBJ1-2; possibly TRBD1 for D (6 bases). The CDR3 totals 15 residues. Germline V lookup: CDR1 SEHNR, CDR2 FQNEAQ (reference sequence). Trimming cost V 0 bases and J 3 bases, with 11 bases left between them. The CDR3 sequence: CASSLAWGADYGYTF. The CDR3 DNA is TGTGCCAGCAGCTTAGCGTGGGGGGCCGACTATGGCTACACCTTC. The variable domain in full, completed from reference TRBV7-9 and TRBJ1-2, reads DTGVSQNPRHKITKRGQNVTFRCDPISEHNRLYWYRQTLGQGPEFLTYFQNEAQLEKSRLLSDRFSAERPKGSFSTLEIQRTEQGDSAMYLCASSLAWGADYGYTFGSGTRLTVV.

This clone was picked up a small number of times. V gene TRBV7-2 combines with J gene TRBJ2-7, with D maybe TRBD2 (6 bases). V was trimmed by 0 bases and J by 2 bases, leaving 14 bases between them. The CDR3 has 16 amino acids. Germline V gene data show CDR1 as SGHTA and CDR2 as FQGNSA. The CDR3 region is CASSLAPIADTYEQYF. For the CDR3, the DNA is TGTGCCAGCAGCTTAGCGCCGATAGCGGACACCTACGAGCAGTACTTC.

This chain connects TRBV2 to TRBJ2-2; D is ambiguous. The CDR3 is made up of 15 amino acids. The ends were cut back, 1 base at V and 2 bases at J, with 8 bases in the middle. The germline V gene has CDR1 SNHLY and CDR2 FYNNEI. CDR3 bases: TGTGCCAGCAGTGAAGTCCACAGCAACACCGGGGAGCTGTTTTTT. It codes for CASSEVHSNTGELFF.

This clone has only a few counts. The CDR3 nucleotides are TGCAGCGTTGTAGGGGCCGGGGAAGAGACCCAGTACTTC. The encoded protein is CSVVGAGEETQYF. The chain combines TRBV29-1 with TRBJ2-5, with D perhaps matching TRBD1 or TRBD2 (5 bases each). The CDR3 runs to 13 residues. Germline values: CDR1 SQVTM, CDR2 ANQGSEA. Deletions cut 4 bases from V and 3 bases from J, with 12 bases between.

This clone was recorded only once. This chain joins TRBV6-5 and TRBJ1-1; TRBD1 matches at 11 bases. The V gene end was trimmed by 7 bases and the J gene end by 10 bases; junction bases not matched to a gene: 8. Germline values: CDR1 MNHEY, CDR2 SVGAGI. CDR3 size: 13 residues. This CDR3 reads CASTGQGAGGAFF. Written as DNA, the CDR3 is TGTGCCAGCACTGGACAGGGGGCCGGTGGAGCTTTCTTT.

The rearrangement joins TRBV4-2 to TRBJ2-5; D is unclear. Germline V CDR1 and CDR2: LGHNA, YNFKEQ. The CDR3 contains 17 residues. V was trimmed by 1 base and J by 4 bases, leaving 19 bases between them. CDR3 loop: CASSQGQPPSGSETQYF. CDR3 nucleotides: TGTGCCAGCAGCCAAGGCCAACCACCCTCCGGGTCAGAGACCCAGTACTTC.

V is TRBV5-4 and J is TRBJ1-2; TRBD1 matches 12 bases. V lost 3 bases to trimming and J lost 12 bases; unmatched junction nucleotides: 9. Germline V gene sequence: CDR1 SGHNT, CDR2 YYREEE (reference sequence). This CDR3 is built from 14 residues. CDR3 sequence: CASSSIPGTGGNTF. CDR3 coding DNA: TGTGCCAGCAGCTCCATCCCTGGGACAGGGGGCAACACCTTC.

This clone was picked up many times. This chain uses TRBV19 with TRBJ1-1; D perhaps matches TRBD1 (5 bases). CDR1 LNHDA and CDR2 SQIVND come from the germline V gene (reference sequence). The CDR3 extends over 14 amino acids. Trimming stripped 6 bases from V and 1 base from J, with 12 bases between. The DNA of the CDR3 is TGTGCCAGTAGGGATGCGGGGGAGAACACTGAAGCTTTCTTT. Translating it yields CASRDAGENTEAFF. The whole variable domain, remainder taken from reference TRBV19 and TRBJ1-1, is DGGITQSPKYLFRKEGQNVTLSCEQNLNHDAMYWYRQDPGQGLRLIYYSQIVNDFQKGDIAEGYSVSREKKESFPLTVTSAQKNPTAFYLCASRDAGENTEAFFGQGTRLTVV.

This clone came up many times. The chain recombines TRBV6-5 with TRBJ2-5, with 8 nucleotides matching TRBD1. The CDR3 has 15 residues. V was pared by 6 bases and J by 5 bases, with 11 bases of the junction left unmatched. Germline assignment: CDR1 MNHEY and CDR2 SVGAGI. This CDR3 reads CASSPSQGAGETQYF. The DNA of the CDR3 is TGTGCCAGCAGCCCCAGCCAGGGGGCAGGGGAGACCCAGTACTTC.

This clone appeared a few times. CDR3 DNA sequence: TGTGCCAGCCGAATGGGGGGAGATACGCAGTATTTT. It encodes CASRMGGDTQYF. The genes are TRBV4-2 and TRBJ2-3; the D gene is possibly TRBD2 (6 bases). CDR1 and CDR2 from the germline V gene are LGHNA and YNFKEQ. Trimming left V 8 bases short and J 5 bases short, with 11 bases between. This CDR3 contains 12 residues.

This clone appeared a few times. The V call is TRBV5-1, the J call TRBJ2-5; D is unresolved. Germline V CDR1 and CDR2: SGHRS, YFSETQ. V was pared by 4 bases and J by 5 bases, with 18 bases between. CDR3 length equals 15 residues. CDR3 nucleotide sequence: TGCGCCAGCAGCGAACGCTACGGTGTCGGGGAGACCCAGTACTTC. Its protein product is CASSERYGVGETQYF.

The rearrangement uses TRBV28 and TRBJ2-3; D is ambiguous. The CDR3 sequence is 12 residues long. The germline gives CDR1 MDHEN, CDR2 SYDVKM. V was pared by 6 bases and J by 7 bases, with 11 bases between. As DNA, the CDR3 is TGTGCCAGCAGCCCCTCGATGCATACGCAGTATTTT. This translates into CASSPSMHTQYF.

This chain uses TRBV6-4 with TRBJ2-7; 7 positions match TRBD2. CDR1 and CDR2 (germline): MRHNA, SNTAGT. V shed 5 bases, J shed 5 bases, and the junction held 3 bases outside the gene matches. CDR3 length: 12 residues. CDR3 protein: CASSPGLDEQYV. For the CDR3, the DNA is TGTGCCAGCAGTCCTGGACTAGACGAGCAGTACGTC.

This clone was observed a handful of times. The chain employs TRBV6-1 and TRBJ2-7, with D possibly being TRBD2 (6 bases). The CDR3 extends over 14 amino acids. Germline V lookup: CDR1 MNHNS, CDR2 SASEGT. Trimming stripped 4 bases from V and 0 bases from J, with 10 bases between. The DNA for the CDR3 is TGTGCCAGCAGTGCGGGGCGGGGCTCCTACGAGCAGTACGTC. It is translated as CASSAGRGSYEQYV.

The chain joins TRBV29-1 to TRBJ2-2; a possible D gene is TRBD2 (5 bases). Trimming took off 3 bases at V and 6 bases at J, with 11 bases between the two ends. The germline CDR1 and CDR2 sequences are SQVTM and ANQGSEA. This CDR3 comprises 13 residues. The DNA for the CDR3 is TGCAGCGTTGACGGCGGGTTTCCCGGGGAGCTGTTTTTT. Its protein is CSVDGGFPGELFF.

The V call is TRBV27, the J call TRBJ1-2; 7 nucleotides line up with TRBD1. This CDR3 contains 13 residues. Trimming removed 4 bases from V and 7 bases from J; junction bases left unmatched: 6. Per germline, CDR1 MNHEY and CDR2 SMNVEV (reference sequence). The CDR3 here is CASSSDRAIGYTF. The DNA of the CDR3 is TGTGCCAGCAGTTCAGACAGGGCTATTGGCTACACCTTC.

This clone was found a few times. The rearrangement links TRBV7-8 to TRBJ2-7, with a tentative D call TRBD2 (5 bases). CDR1 SGHVS and CDR2 FQNEAQ come from the germline V gene. Trimming shortened V by 1 base and J by 6 bases, and 13 bases separated the two germline ends. The CDR3 runs 14 residues. CDR3 DNA: TGTGCCAGCAGCTTAGACGGCTGGAGCGGCGAGCAGTACGTC. Translated, it gives CASSLDGWSGEQYV.

The rearrangement links TRBV6-6 to TRBJ1-6, with D uncertain. Germline V CDR1 and CDR2: MNHNY, SVGAGI (reference sequence). CDR3 size: 14 residues. V gave up 2 bases and J gave up 8 bases, with 10 bases separating them. DNA for the CDR3: TGTGCCAGCAGTTACGGAAGCAGACATTCACCCCTCCACTTT. Protein: CASSYGSRHSPLHF.

The chain has TRBV27 and TRBJ1-2, with D maybe TRBD1 (5 bases). The V gene lost 5 bases and the J gene lost 4 bases, with 11 bases spanning the gap. The V gene's germline CDR1 is MNHEY and CDR2 SMNVEV (reference sequence). The CDR3 runs to 13 residues. CDR3 in DNA: TGTGCCAGCAGTGCCAGAGGGGTCTATGGCTACACCTTC. Translated, it gives CASSARGVYGYTF.